A single sample is the source of the 25 T cell receptor beta chains below, sequenced in a study of OX40 agonist ivuxolimab in advanced cancers. Here immunoSEQ multiplex PCR was the method, and the copy in TCRdb shows in-frame clones only, minus some. The table includes about 37,000 clones, approximately 80% detected once. The source material was CD4+ or CD8+ T cells sorted from blood, sampled in a trial of the OX40 agonist ivuxolimab. Receptors were obtained from an adult with an advanced solid tumor such as melanoma, head and neck, liver or kidney cancer.

Relative to its sample, this clone is medium-sized. This chain uses TRBV6-4 with TRBJ2-1; D might be TRBD2 (6 bases). V gave up 0 bases and J gave up 0 bases, with 6 bases separating them. Germline values: CDR1 MRHNA, CDR2 SNTAGT. The CDR3 contains 15 residues. Here the CDR3 reads CASSDSSGSYNEQFF. The CDR3 DNA reads as TGTGCCAGCAGTGACTCTAGCGGCTCCTACAATGAGCAGTTCTTC.

In this sample, this clone turned up once. J is TRBJ2-1 and V is TRBV2; perhaps D is TRBD1 or TRBD2 (5 bases each). Germline CDR1 SNHLY, CDR2 FYNNEI. This CDR3 has 15 amino acids. V was cut by 9 bases and J by 0 bases, with 15 bases left in between. The CDR3 spells CARGDSDHSYNEQFF. CDR3 coding DNA: TGTGCCAGGGGGGATAGCGACCACTCCTACAATGAGCAGTTCTTC.

V gene TRBV29-1 combines with J gene TRBJ2-7; D ambiguous. The CDR3 extends over 10 amino acids. Trimming stripped 4 bases from V and 5 bases from J, with 6 bases between. Germline CDR1 reads SQVTM; CDR2 reads ANQGSEA. The CDR3 sequence is CSVVADEQYF. The CDR3 nucleotides read TGCAGCGTTGTCGCTGACGAGCAGTACTTC.

CDR3 residues: CASSADRGLLDEQFF. The CDR3 DNA is TGTGCCAGCAGCGCCGACAGGGGCCTTCTGGATGAGCAGTTCTTC. The V call is TRBV28, the J call TRBJ2-1, with 8 bases matching TRBD1. This CDR3 is built from 15 residues. Trimming cost V 6 bases and J 8 bases; bases outside gene matches: 12. Germline values: CDR1 MDHEN, CDR2 SYDVKM.

The chain has TRBV11-2 and TRBJ1-5; perhaps TRBD1 as D (6 bases). V was shortened by 1 base and J by 6 bases, with 7 bases between the two germline ends. In germline, CDR1 is SGHAT, CDR2 FQNNGV. This CDR3 is built from 13 residues. As DNA, the CDR3 is TGTGCCAGCAGCTTAGGGGGGGCTCAGCCCCAGCATTTT. Translated, it gives CASSLGGAQPQHF.

This chain joins TRBV7-6 and TRBJ2-5, with 7 bases matching TRBD2. CDR1 is SGHVS, CDR2 FNYEAQ, per germline. This CDR3 region has 15 residues. V was clipped by 5 bases and J by 4 bases; unmatched bases: 10. This CDR3 reads CASSTWTSPGETQYF. Here the CDR3 DNA reads TGTGCCAGCAGCACCTGGACTAGTCCGGGAGAGACCCAGTACTTC.

The V and J genes are TRBV5-4 and TRBJ2-7, with D unclear. The CDR3 totals 13 residues. Germline CDR1 reads SGHNT; CDR2 reads YYREEE (reference sequence). V lost 0 bases and J lost 7, with 11 bases in between. The CDR3 bases are TGTGCCAGCAGCTTGGATAGCATGAGAGAGCAGTACTTC. Translating gives CASSLDSMREQYF.

This chain connects TRBV18 to TRBJ2-5; perhaps TRBD2 as D (6 bases). Per the germline V gene, CDR1 is KGHSH and CDR2 is LQKENI. This CDR3 contains 14 residues. Deletions cut 0 bases from V and 5 bases from J, with 10 bases between. DNA of the CDR3: TGTGCCAGCTCACCACCGGCGGGACGGGAGACCCAGTACTTC. Protein: CASSPPAGRETQYF.

V is TRBV10-2 and J is TRBJ2-5; D remains unclear. There are 13 residues in the CDR3. V lost 2 bases and J 2 bases, leaving 6 bases between the germline ends. Germline V lookup: CDR1 WSHSY, CDR2 SAAADI. The CDR3 nucleotides read TGCGCCAGCAGTGAGGCCAGACAAGAGACCCAGTACTTC. This gives the protein CASSEARQETQYF.

The rearrangement links TRBV5-6 to TRBJ2-3; D is uncertain. The V end lost 0 bases, the J end lost 7 bases, and 12 bases lay between the germline ends. The CDR3 is 14 amino acids. Germline V lookup: CDR1 SGHDT, CDR2 YYEEEE. As DNA, the CDR3 is TGTGCCAGCAGCTTGGAAGGCCCCCGTCATACGCAGTATTTT. Amino acid sequence: CASSLEGPRHTQYF.

The CDR3 nucleotides are TGCGCCAGCAGTCCCGGGACTAGCGCAAACCCATCCACCGGGGAGCTGTTTTTT. Amino acids: CASSPGTSANPSTGELFF. The chain uses TRBV4-1 and TRBJ2-2, with 10 bases matching TRBD2. This CDR3 is built from 18 residues. Germline values: CDR1 MGHRA, CDR2 YSYEKL. V shed 6 bases, J shed 4 bases, and the junction held 14 bases outside the gene matches.

This chain joins TRBV5-1 and TRBJ2-7, with 8 bases fitting TRBD2. V lost 0 bases, J lost 2 bases, and 4 bases stayed unmatched. CDR3 size: 15 residues. Germline CDR1 reads SGHRS; CDR2 reads YFSETQ. CDR3 sequence: CASSLALGGAYEQYF. DNA for the CDR3: TGCGCCAGCAGCTTGGCTCTCGGGGGGGCCTACGAGCAGTACTTC.

The chain employs TRBV7-3 and TRBJ2-7, with 9 bases identical to TRBD2. CDR1 and CDR2 from the germline V gene are SGHTA and FQGTGA. V lost 5 bases to trimming and J lost 3 bases; unmatched junction nucleotides: 5. This CDR3 spans 14 amino acids. As DNA, the CDR3 is TGTGCCAGCAGCCCTACAGCGGGAGGCTACGAGCAGTACTTC. This codes for CASSPTAGGYEQYF.

This chain uses TRBV10-1 with TRBJ2-5; D is undetermined. The CDR3 sequence is 16 residues long. V lost 0 bases and J 5 bases, leaving 16 bases between the germline ends. Germline-derived CDR1 and CDR2 are WNHNN and SYGVQD (reference sequence). The CDR3 protein is CASSESQDPPGETQYF. CDR3 nucleotide sequence: TGCGCCAGCAGTGAGTCGCAGGACCCCCCCGGGGAGACCCAGTACTTC.

The V gene is TRBV15, the J gene TRBJ2-5, with 8 bases that match TRBD1. Germline loops: CDR1 LNHNV, CDR2 YYDKDF (reference sequence). J was trimmed by 2 bases and V by 3 bases; bases with no gene match: 5. The length of the CDR3 is 15 residues. The CDR3 region has the DNA TGTGCCACCAGCAGGGGCAGACAGGGGCAAGAGACCCAGTACTTC. Translated: CATSRGRQGQETQYF.

DNA for the CDR3: TGTGCCTCCAGAGGGTTCCCAAGAAGGAGTAACACCGGGGAGCTGTTTTTT. Protein: CASRGFPRRSNTGELFF. This chain joins TRBV28 and TRBJ2-2; a weak D match, TRBD2 (5 bases). The CDR3 is 17 residues long. CDR1 MDHEN and CDR2 SYDVKM come from the germline V gene. V was cut by 11 bases and J by 2 bases, with 24 bases left in between.

This chain uses TRBV15 with TRBJ1-1, with D possibly being TRBD1 (6 bases). This CDR3 is built from 14 residues. Trimming cost V 8 bases and J 0 bases, with 13 bases left between them. Germline CDR1 reads LNHNV; CDR2 reads YYDKDF (reference sequence). DNA of the CDR3: TGTGCCACCGCGCGGGGGCAGTTGAACACTGAAGCTTTCTTT. Protein: CATARGQLNTEAFF.

This clone occurred once. V is TRBV14 and J is TRBJ2-7; no clear D gene. From germline, CDR1 is SGHDN and CDR2 FVKESK. The V end was cut by 1 base, the J end by 6 bases, with 7 bases between. This CDR3 is built from 12 residues. CDR3 region: CASSQVLLEQYF. The CDR3 nucleotides read TGTGCCAGCAGCCAAGTGCTCCTCGAGCAGTACTTC.

The chain recombines TRBV7-9 with TRBJ1-5; D remains ambiguous. Trimming stripped 8 bases from V and 8 bases from J, with 10 bases between. The germline V gene encodes CDR1 SEHNR and CDR2 FQNEAQ (reference sequence). CDR3 length equals 11 residues. CDR3 residues: CASGLREPQHF. DNA for the CDR3: TGTGCCAGCGGGTTAAGGGAGCCCCAGCATTTT.

The chain uses TRBV28 and TRBJ1-3; the D gene is possibly TRBD1 (5 bases). The CDR3 runs 15 residues. Germline CDR1 is MDHEN and CDR2 is SYDVKM. V lost 2 bases and J lost 0, with 8 bases in between. This CDR3 is CASSLRQYSGNTIYF. Written as DNA, the CDR3 is TGTGCCAGCAGTTTACGACAGTACTCTGGAAACACCATATATTTT.

V is TRBV7-8 and J is TRBJ2-2; D is unresolved. CDR1 is SGHVS, CDR2 FQNEAQ, per germline. V lost 2 bases to trimming and J lost 4 bases, with 11 bases between them. This CDR3 region has 15 residues. The CDR3 is CASSLLVVGTGELFF. Written as DNA, the CDR3 is TGTGCCAGCAGCTTATTGGTCGTAGGCACCGGGGAGCTGTTTTTT.

The V call is TRBV4-2, the J call TRBJ2-5, with D possibly being TRBD1 or TRBD2 (5 bases each). Germline lookup yields CDR1 LGHNA and CDR2 YNFKEQ. V was shortened by 1 base and J by 8 bases, with 23 bases between the two germline ends. This CDR3 has 17 amino acids. The CDR3 spells CASSQGLISALGVTQYF. The CDR3 region has the DNA TGTGCCAGCAGCCAAGGTCTTATAAGCGCCCTGGGGGTAACCCAGTACTTC.

CDR3 DNA sequence: TGTGCCAGCAGCTTAGGGACTAGCGCCAGAGATACGCAGTATTTT. Translated: CASSLGTSARDTQYF. This chain connects TRBV7-9 to TRBJ2-3; 9 nucleotides agree with TRBD2. Germline V gives CDR1 SEHNR, CDR2 FQNEAQ (reference sequence). This CDR3 comprises 15 residues. Unmatched junction bases numbered 4, after V lost 1 base and J lost 5 bases. The whole variable domain, remainder taken from reference TRBV7-9 and TRBJ2-3, is DTGVSQNPRHKITKRGQNVTFRCDPISEHNRLYWYRQTLGQGPEFLTYFQNEAQLEKSRLLSDRFSAERPKGSFSTLEIQRTEQGDSAMYLCASSLGTSARDTQYFGPGTRLTVL.

This clone was detected once. DNA for the CDR3: TGCGCCAGCAGCCAAGAAAGACTAGCCGGCGAGCAGTACTTC. Translated, it gives CASSQERLAGEQYF. This rearrangement joins TRBV4-1 to TRBJ2-7; 7 bases match TRBD2. The CDR3 contains 14 residues. Germline-derived CDR1 and CDR2 are MGHRA and YSYEKL. V was clipped by 0 bases and J by 6 bases; unmatched bases: 5.

The chain uses TRBV6-6 and TRBJ1-1; weak D call: TRBD1 (5 bases). The CDR3 runs to 12 residues. Per the germline V gene, CDR1 is MNHNY and CDR2 is SVGAGI (reference sequence). Trimming stripped 4 bases from V and 4 bases from J, with 7 bases between. The chain's CDR3 is CASSFGGTEAFF. The CDR3 nucleotides read TGTGCCAGCAGTTTCGGGGGCACTGAAGCTTTCTTT.